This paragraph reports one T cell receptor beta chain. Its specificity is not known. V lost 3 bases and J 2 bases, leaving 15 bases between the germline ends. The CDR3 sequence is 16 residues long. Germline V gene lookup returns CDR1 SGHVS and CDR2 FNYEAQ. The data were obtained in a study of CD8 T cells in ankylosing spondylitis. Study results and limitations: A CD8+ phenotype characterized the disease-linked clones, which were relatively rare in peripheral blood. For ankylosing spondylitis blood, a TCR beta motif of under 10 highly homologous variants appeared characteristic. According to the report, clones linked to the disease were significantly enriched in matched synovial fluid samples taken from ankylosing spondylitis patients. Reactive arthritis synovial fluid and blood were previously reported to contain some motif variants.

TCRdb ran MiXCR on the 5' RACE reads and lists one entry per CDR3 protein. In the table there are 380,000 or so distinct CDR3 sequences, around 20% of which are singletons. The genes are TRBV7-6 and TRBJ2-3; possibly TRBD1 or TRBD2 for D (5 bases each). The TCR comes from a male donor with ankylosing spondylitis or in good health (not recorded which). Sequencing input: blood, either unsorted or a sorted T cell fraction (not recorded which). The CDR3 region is CASSFNGAPTTDTQYF. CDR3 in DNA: TGTGCCAGCAGCTTTAACGGGGCCCCTACCACAGATACGCAGTATTTT.